This T cell receptor beta chain was identified in a study of OX40 agonist ivuxolimab in advanced cancers. At the level of the study: It was permissible to have had prior anti-PD-1, anti-PD-L1 or anti-CTLA-4 therapy, and around 40% had some. Three dose-escalation patients had partial responses: one with hepatocellular carcinoma and two with cutaneous melanoma. Study outcomes and limitations: It was not determined which antigens were specifically recognized by the peripheral T cells that had undergone clonal expansion.

Comments on this clone: Its antigen is unidentified.

The method was immunoSEQ multiplex PCR; TCRdb's version includes in-frame clones alone and lacks a portion of them. The sample has 40,000 or so clones; 65% to 85% are singletons. With baseline, cycle 4 day 1, and cycle 7 day 1 as timepoints, blood was sampled. The receptor's source is an adult with an advanced solid tumor such as melanoma, head and neck, liver or kidney cancer. The sample in question was CD4+ or CD8+ T cells sorted from blood, obtained in a trial of the OX40 agonist ivuxolimab.

The CDR3 DNA sequence: TGCAGCGTGACCCGTTCTGGGGGTGGCTACGAGCAGTACTTC. Protein product: CSVTRSGGGYEQYF. The chain uses TRBV29-1 and TRBJ2-7; D may match TRBD1 or TRBD2 (5 bases each). Germline values: CDR1 SQVTM, CDR2 ANQGSEA. This CDR3 contains 14 residues. Trimming removed 6 bases from V and 3 bases from J, with 18 bases in between.